Shown below are 7 T cell receptor beta chains from a single sample sequenced in a study of T cells in Graves' hyperthyroidism and ophthalmopathy (dated by TCRdb to between 2017 and 2020). Library prep was done by multiplex PCR. The sequencing machine was an Illumina HiSeq 2000. The TCR beta CDR3 regions were amplified from the RNA transcripts. The TCR CDR3 was subjected to a first round of RT-PCR using the HTBI primer set and the Qiagen OneStep RT-PCR kit. The public reads were reprocessed in TCRdb via fastp at Q25 and MiXCR, keeping in-frame beta chains. Rows merge per CDR3 protein into single entries with the most common DNA and genes. The sample yields about 640,000 distinct CDR3 sequences; around 20% were counted once. Jointly, the top ten make up about 35% of the sample. The specimen was blood. These receptor sequences come from a man in his thirties or forties with Graves' ophthalmopathy.

This clonotype has a handful of counts. The rearrangement uses TRBV29-1 and TRBJ2-2; 9 bases fit TRBD2. Germline V gene lookup returns CDR1 SQVTM and CDR2 ANQGSEA. This CDR3 is 14 amino acids long. Trimming removed 6 bases from V and 5 bases from J; junction bases left unmatched: 7. The CDR3 here is CSVRGGPGTGELFF. CDR3 DNA: TGCAGCGTGCGGGGGGGCCCGGGAACCGGGGAGCTGTTTTTT.

The gene calls are TRBV13 and TRBJ2-7; maybe TRBD2 (6 bases). This CDR3 region has 13 residues. Trimming took 5 bases from V and 2 from J, leaving 10 bases between them. Germline V gene data show CDR1 as PRHDT and CDR2 as FYEKMQ (reference sequence). The DNA for the CDR3 is TGTGCCAGCAGCGAAAGCGGGCCCTACGAGCAGTACTTC. Translated: CASSESGPYEQYF. Full variable domain (outside the CDR3, taken from reference TRBV13 and TRBJ2-7): AAGVIQSPRHLIKEKRETATLKCYPIPRHDTVYWYQQGPGQDPQFLISFYEKMQSDKGSIPDRFSAQQFSDYHSELNMSSLELGDSALYFCASSESGPYEQYFGPGTRLTVT.

The chain joins TRBV7-9 to TRBJ2-7; tentative D call: TRBD1 (5 bases). V was clipped by 5 bases and J by 0 bases, with 11 bases between them. The CDR3 is 14 amino acids. Germline loops: CDR1 SEHNR, CDR2 FQNEAQ (reference sequence). DNA for the CDR3: TGTGCCAGCAGCCCTGGGGCAGGCTCCTACGAGCAGTACTTC. Its translation: CASSPGAGSYEQYF. Complete variable domain (other parts from reference TRBV7-9 and TRBJ2-7): DTGVSQNPRHKITKRGQNVTFRCDPISEHNRLYWYRQTLGQGPEFLTYFQNEAQLEKSRLLSDRFSAERPKGSFSTLEIQRTEQGDSAMYLCASSPGAGSYEQYFGPGTRLTVT.

The V gene is TRBV11-2, the J gene TRBJ2-3, with no clear D. Trimming took off 10 bases at V and 4 bases at J, with 12 bases between the two ends. The CDR3 is made up of 12 amino acids. Germline V gene sequence: CDR1 SGHAT, CDR2 FQNNGV. This CDR3 reads CATRPPSDTQYF. DNA for the CDR3: TGTGCCACCCGACCTCCTTCAGATACGCAGTATTTT.

CDR3 region: CASSEGHLMTASPLHF. DNA for the CDR3: TGCGCCAGCAGCGAGGGACACCTAATGACAGCCTCACCCCTCCACTTT. The chain employs TRBV4-3 and TRBJ1-6; maybe TRBD1 (6 bases). Germline loops: CDR1 LGHNA, CDR2 YSLEER. The CDR3 loop spans 16 amino acids. The V end was cut by 5 bases, the J end by 10 bases, with 21 bases between.

This clonotype was detected many times. The chain joins TRBV6-1 to TRBJ1-3, with TRBD1 matching over 9 bases. The CDR3 runs 15 residues. The V gene end was trimmed by 4 bases and the J gene end by 2 bases; junction bases not matched to a gene: 3. The germline gives CDR1 MNHNS, CDR2 SASEGT. Here the CDR3 reads CASSGGTGPGNTIYF. The DNA of the CDR3 is TGTGCCAGCAGTGGGGGGACAGGGCCTGGAAACACCATATATTTT.

The gene calls are TRBV7-3 and TRBJ1-4; 7 positions match TRBD1. This CDR3 has 18 amino acids. The V and J ends lost 3 bases and 0 bases, in that order; junction bases with no gene match: 10. Germline loops: CDR1 SGHTA, CDR2 FQGTGA. This CDR3 reads CASSFDRVWSATNEKLFF. The CDR3 DNA reads as TGTGCCAGCAGCTTCGACAGGGTTTGGTCAGCAACTAATGAAAAACTGTTTTTT.